Each of the 14 T cell receptor beta chains below was sequenced from the same sample in a study of shared clonotypes between healthy human individuals. Naive CD8 cells comprised CD45RO-negative, CCR7-positively selected cells, excluding terminally differentiated effector memory CD45RA+ cells. Clones were sequenced by immunoSEQ multiplex PCR, and TCRdb holds only the in-frame ones, with some missing. Of hundreds of thousands of clones listed, 90% to 97% are singletons. The sample was naive CD8+ T cells sorted from blood. The origin of the receptors is a woman in her thirties in good health.

In the case of this clone: The same CDR3 arises from other DNA sequences in this sample as well. The chain has TRBV19 and TRBJ1-5; tentatively, D is TRBD1 (6 bases). The CDR3 totals 14 residues. Germline lookup yields CDR1 LNHDA and CDR2 SQIVND (reference sequence). With 1 base removed from V and 7 bases from J, the gap between germline ends came to 11 bases. The CDR3 DNA reads as TGTGCCAGTAGTATAGTCACAGGGAACCAGCCCCAGCATTTT. Its protein product is CASSIVTGNQPQHF.

This chain joins TRBV27 and TRBJ1-6; TRBD1 agrees at 8 bases. The J segment lost 7 bases and the V segment lost 10 bases, leaving 3 bases of the junction unmatched. Germline assignment: CDR1 MNHEY and CDR2 SMNVEV (reference sequence). The CDR3 sequence is 12 residues long. CDR3 region: CATWTGNSPLHF. CDR3 DNA: TGTGCCACCTGGACAGGGAATTCACCCCTCCACTTT.

The J gene is TRBJ2-1, the V gene TRBV11-2; 13 bases map to TRBD2. With 1 base clipped from V and 0 bases from J, the junction kept 0 bases outside the gene matches. Germline V gene sequence: CDR1 SGHAT, CDR2 FQNNGV. The CDR3 runs 17 residues. CDR3 nucleotides: TGTGCCAGCAGCTTAGGGACTAGCGGGAGCTCCTACAATGAGCAGTTCTTC. Translating it yields CASSLGTSGSSYNEQFF.

About this clone itself: Other DNA sequences in the sample encode the same CDR3. The chain is built from TRBV7-9 and TRBJ1-2; D gene ambiguous. The CDR3 has 12 amino acids. V was cut by 1 base and J by 7 bases, with 7 bases left in between. Germline CDR1 SEHNR, CDR2 FQNEAQ (reference sequence). In DNA form, the CDR3 reads TGTGCCAGCAGCTTAGGCCGAGGTGGCTACACCTTC. Amino acids: CASSLGRGGYTF.

V and J are TRBV23-1 and TRBJ1-4; D uncertain. TRBV23-1 belongs to the ORF category, with a function that is uncertain. The CDR3 totals 16 residues. Trimming pared 3 bases from V and 6 bases from J, leaving 17 bases between. For the CDR3, the DNA is TGCGCCAGCAGTCACCCAAGACTAGAGAGGGATGAAAAACTGTTTTTT. Translation gives CASSHPRLERDEKLFF.

The V gene is TRBV5-4, the J gene TRBJ2-5, with D tentatively TRBD2 (5 bases). V lost 4 bases and J lost 1, with 8 bases in between. The CDR3 extends over 13 amino acids. CDR1 and CDR2 from the germline V gene are SGHNT and YYREEE (reference sequence). Written as DNA, the CDR3 is TGTGCCAGCAGCGGGGAGAGCCAAGAGACCCAGTACTTC. It codes for CASSGESQETQYF.

The rearrangement links TRBV4-1 to TRBJ2-1, with no clear D. The V end lost 1 base, the J end lost 6 bases, and 13 bases lay between the germline ends. CDR3 length: 15 amino acids. Per the germline V gene, CDR1 is MGHRA and CDR2 is YSYEKL. CDR3 residues: CASSQGGSPSNEQFF. The CDR3 DNA reads as TGCGCCAGCAGCCAAGGGGGAAGCCCAAGCAATGAGCAGTTCTTC.

The chain links TRBV14 to TRBJ2-7; D is uncertain. Germline lookup yields CDR1 SGHDN and CDR2 FVKESK. Trimming shortened V by 2 bases and J by 3 bases, and 8 bases separated the two germline ends. There are 13 residues in the CDR3. The DNA of the CDR3 is TGTGCCAGCAGCCAAATTGCCGGCTACGAGCAGTACTTC. Its protein product is CASSQIAGYEQYF.

The gene calls are TRBV21-1 and TRBJ2-7; TRBD1, as called in the table, went unchecked against the DNA. TRBV21-1 has pseudogene status. This CDR3 has 15 residues. The CDR3 sequence: CASSAQGISSYEQYF. CDR3 DNA: TGTGCCAGCAGCGCACAGGGGATAAGCTCCTACGAGCAGTACTTC.

V usage is TRBV27 and J usage is TRBJ2-5; 7 bases are shared with TRBD1. The CDR3 extends over 13 amino acids. CDR1 MNHEY and CDR2 SMNVEV come from the germline V gene (reference sequence). The J segment lost 4 bases and the V segment lost 5 bases, leaving 4 bases of the junction unmatched. The CDR3 loop reads CASSHPGGETQYF. In DNA, the CDR3 is TGTGCCAGCAGTCACCCAGGGGGAGAGACCCAGTACTTC.

With regard to this clone: An end of the junction does not agree with germline; a read error may underlie this. This chain joins TRBV11-2 and TRBJ2-1; TRBD2 matches 13 bases. The CDR3 loop spans 16 amino acids. Looked up from germline, CDR1 is SGHAT and CDR2 is FQNNGV. CDR3 region: CASSLEDAGLAGRDVF. CDR3 DNA sequence: TGTGCCAGCAGCTTAGAGGATGCGGGACTAGCGGGACGGGATGTCTTC. The complete variable domain, with remaining parts taken from reference TRBV11-2 and TRBJ2-1, reads EAGVAQSPRYKIIEKRQSVAFWCNPISGHATLYWYQQILGQGPKLLIQFQNNGVVDDSQLPKDRFSAERLKGVDSTLKIQPAKLEDSAVYLCASSLEDAGLAGRDVFGPGTRLTVL.

This chain joins TRBV9 and TRBJ1-3; tentative D call: TRBD1 (5 bases). Trimming removed 0 bases from V and 0 bases from J, with 7 bases in between. The CDR3 runs 15 residues. Germline CDR1 and CDR2: SGDLS and YYNGEE. The CDR3 DNA follows: TGTGCCAGCAGCGTAGGACAGTCCTCTGGAAACACCATATATTTT. Encoded protein: CASSVGQSSGNTIYF. Drawing the rest from reference TRBV9 and TRBJ1-3, the complete variable domain is DSGVTQTPKHLITATGQRVTLRCSPRSGDLSVYWYQQSLDQGLQFLIQYYNGEERAKGNILERFSAQQFPDLHSELNLSSLELGDSALYFCASSVGQSSGNTIYFGEGSWLTVV.

V and J are TRBV7-8 and TRBJ1-2, with D unclear. Germline values: CDR1 SGHVS, CDR2 FQNEAQ. Trimming took 4 bases from V and 1 from J, leaving 10 bases between them. The CDR3 covers 14 residues. The CDR3: CASSSSGSNYGYTF. CDR3 DNA: TGTGCCAGCAGCTCCTCTGGTAGTAACTATGGCTACACCTTC.

V gene TRBV6-6 combines with J gene TRBJ1-2, with TRBD1 as a possible D gene (5 bases). The V end was cut by 6 bases, the J end by 8 bases, with 16 bases between. This CDR3 comprises 13 residues. CDR1 is MNHNY, CDR2 SVGAGI, per germline (reference sequence). CDR3 sequence (DNA): TGTGCCAGCAGCCCGCCAGGGCCTGGAGGCTACACCTTC. It is translated as CASSPPGPGGYTF.